These 8 T cell receptor beta chains were all obtained from the same sample, sequenced in a study of blood T cell repertoires in COVID-19. Sequencing used immunoSEQ multiplex PCR; TCRdb keeps in-frame clones, though not all of them. The sample carries 100,000 to 150,000 clones, 65% to 85% recorded once. Sequencing was carried out using peripheral blood. Source of these receptors: a man aged 25 to 40 with COVID-19, enrolled during active disease.

The V call is TRBV10-3, the J call TRBJ1-5; 8 nucleotides match TRBD1. The length of the CDR3 is 16 residues. The junction had 8 bases not matched to a gene; V was cut back by 5 bases and J by 2 bases. Germline CDR1 is ENHRY and CDR2 is SYGVKD. CDR3 sequence reads: CAISQDRDYGNQPQHF. The CDR3 DNA follows: TGTGCCATCAGTCAGGACAGGGACTATGGCAATCAGCCCCAGCATTTT.

In its sample, this clone was seen a few times. This chain joins TRBV5-4 and TRBJ2-4; TRBD2 aligns across 11 bases. The V and J ends lost 0 bases and 8 bases, in that order; junction bases with no gene match: 7. CDR3 size: 16 residues. Germline lookup yields CDR1 SGHNT and CDR2 YYREEE (reference sequence). The CDR3, as DNA: TGTGCCAGCAGCTTGGACACTAGCGGGAGTGTAGACATTCAGTACTTC. Translating gives CASSLDTSGSVDIQYF. Drawing the rest from reference TRBV5-4 and TRBJ2-4, the complete variable domain is ETGVTQSPTHLIKTRGQQVTLRCSSQSGHNTVSWYQQALGQGPQFIFQYYREEENGRGNFPPRFSGLQFPNYSSELNVNALELDDSALYLCASSLDTSGSVDIQYFGAGTRLSVL.

This clone is a singleton in its sample. The chain carries TRBV2 and TRBJ1-2; 7 bases match TRBD1. This CDR3 is 13 amino acids long. Trimming took 6 bases from V and 8 from J; bases not matched to a gene: 9. From germline, CDR1 is SNHLY and CDR2 FYNNEI. CDR3 protein: CASRAGTAGGYTF. CDR3 nucleotides: TGTGCCAGCAGGGCCGGGACAGCTGGGGGCTACACCTTC.

This clone was seen at least ten times. This chain connects TRBV7-6 to TRBJ2-5; the match to TRBD1 covers 10 bases. This CDR3 has 16 residues. Germline CDR1 SGHVS, CDR2 FNYEAQ. J gave up 0 bases and V 5 bases, and 6 bases lay outside the gene matches. The CDR3 sequence: CASSVGQGMYQETQYF. CDR3 DNA: TGTGCCAGCAGCGTGGGACAGGGGATGTACCAAGAGACCCAGTACTTC.

The chain carries TRBV5-5 and TRBJ2-3, with a tentative D call TRBD1 (6 bases). Germline V lookup: CDR1 SGHKS, CDR2 YYEKEE (reference sequence). V dropped 2 bases and J dropped 0 bases, with 7 bases sitting between them. CDR3 length: 14 residues. The CDR3 DNA reads as TGTGCCAGCAGCTTAACAGGGAGCACAGATACGCAGTATTTT. Its translation is CASSLTGSTDTQYF.

The J gene is TRBJ1-2, the V gene TRBV5-4; 8 nucleotides line up with TRBD1. Germline V gene data show CDR1 as SGHNT and CDR2 as YYREEE (reference sequence). V was pared by 1 base and J by 4 bases, with 6 bases of the junction left unmatched. The CDR3 contains 15 residues. This CDR3 is CASSLRQGISYGYTF. The CDR3 nucleotides read TGTGCCAGCAGCTTGCGACAGGGGATTTCCTATGGCTACACCTTC.

The chain combines TRBV4-3 with TRBJ2-3; 13 nucleotides line up with TRBD2. CDR1 is LGHNA and CDR2 is YSLEER in the germline V gene. CDR3 size: 15 residues. Germline trimming cut 4 bases from V and 4 bases from J; bases unmatched to any gene: 2. The CDR3 is CASSRGLAGADTQYF. Written as DNA, the CDR3 is TGCGCCAGCAGCCGCGGACTAGCGGGGGCAGATACGCAGTATTTT.

The rearrangement joins TRBV3-1 (or the pseudogene TRBV3-2) to TRBJ1-5; D is undetermined. The CDR3 loop spans 13 amino acids. V dropped 0 bases and J dropped 6 bases, with 6 bases sitting between them. From germline, CDR1 is LGHDT and CDR2 YNNKEL (reference sequence). In nucleotides, the CDR3 is TGTGCCAGCAGCCAAGATCGGAGTCAGCCCCAGCATTTT. This translates into CASSQDRSQPQHF.